This T cell receptor (beta chain) was found in a study of CD8 T cells in ankylosing spondylitis. On this clonotype: Its specificity is unknown.

Broader study findings: A TCR beta motif of several highly homologous variants appeared characteristic of ankylosing spondylitis blood.

V gave up 0 bases and J gave up 5 bases, with 16 bases separating them. This CDR3 is built from 16 residues. Germline CDR1 reads SGHRS; CDR2 reads YFSETQ. TCRdb re-called the 5' RACE reads through MiXCR, storing one row per CDR3 protein. The top ten hold approximately 0.51% of the sample, which has about 800,000 distinct CDR3 sequences, approximately 12% seen once. J is TRBJ2-3 and V is TRBV5-1, with D unclear. What was sequenced was blood, either unsorted or a sorted T cell fraction (not recorded which). The TCR sequence derives from a male donor with ankylosing spondylitis. DNA for the CDR3: TGCGCCAGCAGCTTGGCCGGCGGATCTCTGGTAGATACGCAGTATTTT. Translated, it gives CASSLAGGSLVDTQYF.